This section outlines one T cell receptor beta chain sequence together with its context. The entry originates in a study of regulatory T cells in long-lasting Graves disease. The time point was: newly diagnosed GD, antithyroid drugs for less than 3 months. The TCR library was prepared using RNA isolated from PBMCs. Libraries of TCR beta came from iRepertoire HTBI primers plus Arm-PCR of CDR3 regions. TCRdb used MiXCR to reprocess the multiplex PCR reads, holding one entry per CDR3 protein. The sample consists of fewer than 550,000 distinct CDR3 sequences, around 15% of them appearing once. V was pared by 6 bases and J by 5 bases, with 11 bases between. There are 13 residues in the CDR3. CDR1 is MGHDK, CDR2 SYGVNS, per germline. This sample also appeared in a second study, on T cells in Graves' hyperthyroidism and ophthalmopathy. That work states: Absent ophthalmopathy progression within 18 months defined stable Graves' hyperthyroidism. For the diagnoses, clinical symptoms, serum thyroxine and TRAb, thyroid ultrasound and orbital computed tomography were used. Using the HTBI primer set, a first-round RT-PCR was run on the TCR CDR3.

The sample consisted of peripheral blood mononuclear cells (PBMCs), taken at new diagnosis, from a patient treated with antithyroid drugs. V usage is TRBV25-1 and J usage is TRBJ2-4; D call uncertain. The TCR was taken from a woman under 30 with Graves disease. CDR3 region: CASRESIQNIQYF. CDR3 nucleotide sequence: TGTGCCAGCAGGGAGTCTATCCAAAACATTCAGTACTTC. The variable domain in full, with the rest retrieved from reference TRBV25-1 and TRBJ2-4, is EADIYQTPRYLVIGTGKKITLECSQTMGHDKMYWYQQDPGMELHLIHYSYGVNSTEKGDLSSESTVSRIRTEHFPLTLESARPSHTSQYLCASRESIQNIQYFGAGTRLSVL.